The clone carrying this T cell receptor (beta chain) showed up just once. As yet, its antigen is unknown. V lost 3 bases and J lost 7, with 17 bases in between. Germline CDR1 SGHKS, CDR2 YYEKEE (reference sequence). The CDR3 contains 14 residues. This record comes from a study of STAT3 mutations in large granular lymphocyte leukemia. Looking at the study overall: Immunosuppressive therapy was given to more than half of T-LGLL patients. General observations from the study: At least one immunodominant TCR beta clonotype appeared in every T-cell large granular lymphocyte leukemia patient. All newly emerging clones after therapy were STAT3 wild type. Clonal expansion was inferred from samples taken at other timepoints. Differing intervals and regimens complicate linking therapy response to clone burden.

Data came from immunoSEQ multiplex PCR; TCRdb stores just in-frame clones and leaves some out. The table has 40,000 to 50,000 clones, approximately 78% seen once. This rearrangement joins TRBV5-5 to TRBJ2-7; possibly TRBD2 for D (6 bases). The sample taken for sequencing was PBMCs. The sequence was obtained from a human donor with T large granular lymphocyte leukemia. Some clones in this sample may be carry-over from other donors' samples. In nucleotides, the CDR3 is TGTGCCAGCAGCTCGCGGACTATGCTGGGGGAGCAGTACTTC. It yields the protein CASSSRTMLGEQYF.